Shown below are 15 T cell receptor beta chains from a single sample sequenced in a study of response to subunit inactivated influenza vaccine. TCRdb recomputed calls from the RT-PCR reads with MiXCR, one row per CDR3 protein. The sample lists 450,000 to 500,000 distinct CDR3 sequences, approximately 11% occurring once. Sequences were derived from PBMCs from blood, sampled around seven weeks after vaccination. The receptor source for this set is a man between 50 and 59 years old who received an inactivated influenza vaccine.

This clonotype was found once. This chain connects TRBV4-3 to TRBJ2-4, with D tentatively TRBD1 (6 bases). V was shortened by 0 bases and J by 7 bases, with 10 bases between the two germline ends. This CDR3 region has 14 residues. Germline V CDR1 and CDR2: LGHNA, YSLEER. Here the CDR3 DNA reads TGCGCCAGCAGCCAAGATCTGGGGGCGAACATTCAGTACTTC. Translating it yields CASSQDLGANIQYF.

The J gene is TRBJ1-5, the V gene TRBV6-2 or TRBV6-3, with D tentatively TRBD1 (6 bases). The CDR3 extends over 15 amino acids. V was cut by 0 bases and J by 5 bases, with 11 bases left in between. CDR1 MNHEY and CDR2 SVGEGT come from the germline V gene. CDR3 residues: CASSYSRQGYQPQHF. CDR3 sequence (DNA): TGTGCCAGCAGTTACTCTCGGCAGGGGTATCAGCCCCAGCATTTT.

This clonotype came up many times. V is TRBV11-2 and J is TRBJ2-6, with a tentative D call TRBD1 (6 bases). The CDR3 has 20 amino acids. Trimming pared 1 base from V and 5 bases from J, leaving 24 bases between. In germline, CDR1 is SGHAT, CDR2 FQNNGV. Here the CDR3 reads CASSLGFLDRKTSWANVLTF. The CDR3 DNA is TGTGCCAGCAGCTTAGGGTTCCTGGACAGAAAAACCTCCTGGGCCAACGTCCTGACTTTC.

This clonotype was counted many times. The chain joins TRBV10-3 to TRBJ2-1, with TRBD2 matching over 10 bases. V trimming: 11 bases; J trimming: 6 bases; junction bases outside the gene matches: 10. This CDR3 has 14 amino acids. The germline V gene encodes CDR1 ENHRY and CDR2 SYGVKD. CDR3 bases: TGTGCCGCCTCATCCGGGACTAGCGTCAATGAGCAGTTCTTC. It is translated as CAASSGTSVNEQFF.

The rearrangement uses TRBV6-4 and TRBJ2-1, with a tentative D call TRBD1 (6 bases). CDR1 and CDR2 (germline): MRHNA, SNTAGT. Trimming shortened V by 6 bases and J by 8 bases, and 20 bases separated the two germline ends. CDR3 length: 15 residues. CDR3 protein: CASSRESSGADEQFF. CDR3 in DNA: TGTGCCAGCAGCCGCGAGAGTTCAGGGGCTGATGAGCAGTTCTTC.

Many counts were recorded for this clonotype. The chain recombines TRBV9 with TRBJ2-1, with 9 bases matching TRBD2. The V and J ends lost 0 bases and 2 bases, in that order; junction bases with no gene match: 0. This CDR3 is 15 amino acids long. Germline V lookup: CDR1 SGDLS, CDR2 YYNGEE. The DNA for the CDR3 is TGTGCCAGCAGCGTAGGACTAGCGGCCTACAATGAGCAGTTCTTC. Its translation: CASSVGLAAYNEQFF.

This clonotype was counted ten times or more. The V gene is TRBV29-1, the J gene TRBJ2-1, with TRBD2 matching over 12 bases. The CDR3 is 13 amino acids. V trimming: 7 bases; J trimming: 8 bases; junction bases outside the gene matches: 6. Germline assignment: CDR1 SQVTM and CDR2 ANQGSEA. CDR3 in amino acids: CSGSSGGAYEQFF. In DNA form, the CDR3 reads TGCAGCGGCTCTAGCGGGGGGGCTTATGAGCAGTTCTTC.

V and J are TRBV6-5 and TRBJ2-2; 14 bases line up with TRBD2. The CDR3 spans 21 residues. J lost 4 bases, V lost 2 bases, and 15 bases had no gene match. Germline values: CDR1 MNHEY, CDR2 SVGAGI. CDR3 amino acids: CASSYQGTSGRGLWGTGELFF. The CDR3 DNA reads TGTGCCAGCAGTTACCAGGGGACTAGCGGGAGAGGTCTTTGGGGCACCGGGGAGCTGTTTTTT.

V and J are TRBV20-1 and TRBJ2-1; 12 bases align to TRBD2. J lost 9 bases, V lost 5 bases, and 11 bases had no gene match. The CDR3 consists of 15 residues. The V gene's germline CDR1 is DFQATT and CDR2 SNEGSKA (reference sequence). As DNA, the CDR3 is TGCAGTGCTCGAAGATCTAGCGGGAGGGCCTTTGAGCAGTTCTTC. Translated: CSARRSSGRAFEQFF.

V usage is TRBV20-1 and J usage is TRBJ1-1, with TRBD1 matching over 9 bases. Unmatched junction bases numbered 8, after V lost 0 bases and J lost 6 bases. CDR1 is DFQATT, CDR2 SNEGSKA, per germline (reference sequence). The CDR3 runs 15 residues. The CDR3 protein is CSARDLDRGTAEAFF. CDR3 DNA: TGCAGTGCTAGAGATCTGGACAGGGGTACGGCTGAAGCTTTCTTT.

There are a few counts of this clonotype. The chain carries TRBV4-3 and TRBJ2-2, with TRBD1 matching 7 bases. V was pared by 2 bases and J by 6 bases, with 3 bases of the junction left unmatched. The CDR3 consists of 14 residues. Germline CDR1 LGHNA, CDR2 YSLEER. The CDR3 DNA is TGCGCCAGCAGCCAAAGACAGGGATCCGGGGAGCTGTTTTTT. Translated, it gives CASSQRQGSGELFF.

This clonotype came up a few times. The rearrangement uses TRBV7-9 and TRBJ2-7, with 8 bases lining up with TRBD1. V was pared by 5 bases and J by 0 bases, with 3 bases of the junction left unmatched. The CDR3 is made up of 14 amino acids. Germline loops: CDR1 SEHNR, CDR2 FQNEAQ (reference sequence). This chain's CDR3 is CASSMGQASYEQYF. The CDR3 coding sequence is TGTGCCAGCAGCATGGGACAGGCCTCCTACGAGCAGTACTTC.

This clonotype was detected a few times. The chain has TRBV29-1 and TRBJ1-4; D remains unclear. The CDR3 sequence is 13 residues long. Germline V gives CDR1 SQVTM, CDR2 ANQGSEA. V lost 3 bases to trimming and J lost 5 bases, with 10 bases between them. The CDR3 DNA sequence: TGCAGCGTTGAGGGCTTGGGAAATGAAAAACTGTTTTTT. Its protein is CSVEGLGNEKLFF.

The V and J genes are TRBV7-6 and TRBJ2-1; 9 nucleotides line up with TRBD2. Germline V gives CDR1 SGHVS, CDR2 FNYEAQ. The length of the CDR3 is 14 residues. After removal of 1 base from V and 10 bases from J, the junction contained 5 bases not matched to a gene. Written as DNA, the CDR3 is TGTGCCAGCAGCTTAGAGGTAGCGGGAGCCGAGCAGTTCTTC. Amino acids: CASSLEVAGAEQFF. Full variable domain (rest looked up from reference TRBV7-6 and TRBJ2-1): GAGVSQSPRYKVTKRGQDVALRCDPISGHVSLYWYRQALGQGPEFLTYFNYEAQQDKSGLPNDRFSAERPEGSISTLTIQRTEQRDSAMYRCASSLEVAGAEQFFGPGTRLTVL.

This clonotype has a handful of counts. CDR3 region: CASSPRGWTNTGELFF. Written as DNA, the CDR3 is TGTGCCAGCTCACCAAGGGGATGGACGAACACCGGGGAGCTGTTTTTT. The gene calls are TRBV18 and TRBJ2-2, with TRBD1 as a possible D gene (5 bases). Germline CDR1 and CDR2: KGHSH and LQKENI. Deletions cut 2 bases from V and 0 bases from J, with 10 bases between. CDR3 size: 16 residues.